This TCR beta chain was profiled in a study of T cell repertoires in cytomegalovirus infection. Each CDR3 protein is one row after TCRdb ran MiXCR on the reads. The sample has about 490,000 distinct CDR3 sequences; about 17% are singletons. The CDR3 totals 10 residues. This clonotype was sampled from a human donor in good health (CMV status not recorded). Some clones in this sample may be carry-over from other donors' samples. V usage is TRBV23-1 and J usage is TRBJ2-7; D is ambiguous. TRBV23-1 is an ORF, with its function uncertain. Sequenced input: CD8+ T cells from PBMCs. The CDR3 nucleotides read TGCGCCAGCAGTCATAGGACGGCCCCCGTC. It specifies CASSHRTAPV.